What follows is one T cell receptor beta chain and its context. This sample stems from a study of T cell responses to AZD1222 COVID-19 vaccine. This CDR3 has 14 amino acids. Germline V gene lookup returns CDR1 MGHRA and CDR2 YSYEKL. Trimming cost V 1 base and J 5 bases, with 9 bases left between them. TCRdb's copy holds only in-frame clones and misses some; the assay was immunoSEQ multiplex PCR. The data show 150,000 to 190,000 clones, with less than 90% seen just once and 5.5% to 7% held by the top ten. This sequence was found in an adult who had recovered from COVID-19. The chain is built from TRBV4-1 and TRBJ2-4; D ambiguous. The material sequenced was peripheral blood, taken after recovery from COVID-19. This chain's CDR3 is CASSQASTENIQYF. The CDR3 DNA is TGCGCCAGCAGCCAAGCTTCGACTGAAAACATTCAGTACTTC.